These 13 T cell receptor beta chains share one sample of origin, sequenced in a study of blood T cell repertoires in COVID-19. Generated by immunoSEQ multiplex PCR, the TCRdb table keeps only in-frame clones and is missing some. The data show 13,000 or so clones, roughly 90% seen once. The sequenced material came from peripheral blood. These receptors all stem from a man aged 65 to 79 with active COVID-19.

The rearrangement uses TRBV6-5 and TRBJ2-5; D might be TRBD1 (5 bases). CDR1 is MNHEY, CDR2 SVGAGI, per germline. Trimming took off 7 bases at V and 0 bases at J, with 12 bases between the two ends. The CDR3 has 14 residues. The CDR3 reads CASIPTAYQETQYF. In DNA, the CDR3 is TGTGCCAGCATCCCGACAGCTTACCAAGAGACCCAGTACTTC.

This chain uses TRBV3-1 (or the pseudogene TRBV3-2) with TRBJ1-5, with D tentatively TRBD1 (5 bases). CDR3 length equals 17 residues. Germline-derived CDR1 and CDR2 are LGHDT and YNNKEL (reference sequence). Trimming stripped 1 base from V and 4 bases from J, with 17 bases between. CDR3 coding DNA: TGTGCCAGCAGCCAAGCGGGGGGGGGAATAGGGAATCAGCCCCAGCATTTT. The encoded protein is CASSQAGGGIGNQPQHF.

This rearrangement joins TRBV2 to TRBJ1-6; D may be TRBD1 (6 bases). V dropped 5 bases and J dropped 9 bases, with 20 bases sitting between them. Germline loops: CDR1 SNHLY, CDR2 FYNNEI. CDR3 length: 16 amino acids. The CDR3 here is CASSSEQGFLSSPLHF. The CDR3 coding sequence is TGTGCCAGCAGTTCCGAACAGGGTTTTCTTTCTTCACCCCTCCACTTT.

V is TRBV15 and J is TRBJ2-3; 16 nucleotides match TRBD2. The CDR3 is made up of 18 amino acids. V was clipped by 4 bases and J by 4 bases; unmatched bases: 8. Germline V gene lookup returns CDR1 LNHNV and CDR2 YYDKDF (reference sequence). CDR3: CATSIPGLAGGRADTQYF. The CDR3 bases are TGTGCCACCAGCATACCGGGACTAGCGGGGGGGCGAGCAGATACGCAGTATTTT.

The chain employs TRBV19 and TRBJ2-6, with a weak D call TRBD2 (5 bases). The V gene lost 7 bases and the J gene lost 0 bases, with 7 bases spanning the gap. The CDR3 has 14 residues. Germline values: CDR1 LNHDA, CDR2 SQIVND (reference sequence). The CDR3 coding sequence is TGTGCCAGTAATCGGGGCTCTGGGGCCAACGTCCTGACTTTC. Translating it yields CASNRGSGANVLTF.

The J gene is TRBJ1-5, the V gene TRBV2; possible D gene TRBD1, 5 bases. The CDR3 has 13 residues. Germline assignment: CDR1 SNHLY and CDR2 FYNNEI. V lost 7 bases to trimming and J lost 7 bases, with 14 bases between them. This chain's CDR3 is CASKGRLGQPQHF. In nucleotides, the CDR3 is TGTGCCAGCAAGGGGCGGCTCGGGCAGCCCCAGCATTTT.

The J gene is TRBJ2-3, the V gene TRBV19; D not resolved. Germline V gives CDR1 LNHDA, CDR2 SQIVND (reference sequence). This CDR3 contains 14 residues. V lost 3 bases to trimming and J lost 5 bases, with 12 bases between them. The CDR3 coding sequence is TGTGCCAGTAGTATTTCCGTCACGCGAGATACGCAGTATTTT. This encodes CASSISVTRDTQYF.

The gene calls are TRBV11-2 and TRBJ1-3; D perhaps matches TRBD1 (6 bases). Germline V gives CDR1 SGHAT, CDR2 FQNNGV. CDR3 length equals 14 residues. Trimming took 3 bases from V and 8 from J, leaving 14 bases between them. The CDR3 reads CASSLRGAGDTIYF. As DNA, the CDR3 is TGTGCCAGCAGCTTGCGGGGGGCAGGAGACACCATATATTTT.

The gene calls are TRBV5-1 and TRBJ2-7; tentatively, D is TRBD2 (7 bases). Between the trimmed V and J ends, which lost 6 bases and 1 base, there was a span of 8 bases. The germline V gene encodes CDR1 SGHRS and CDR2 YFSETQ. The CDR3 runs to 12 residues. This CDR3 is CASKGGSYEQYF. CDR3 nucleotide sequence: TGCGCCAGCAAGGGGGGGTCCTACGAGCAGTACTTC. Full variable domain (rest looked up from reference TRBV5-1 and TRBJ2-7): KAGVTQTPRYLIKTRGQQVTLSCSPISGHRSVSWYQQTPGQGLQFLFEYFSETQRNKGNFPGRFSGRQFSNSRSEMNVSTLELGDSALYLCASKGGSYEQYFGPGTRLTVT.

V usage is TRBV7-8 and J usage is TRBJ1-4; a possible D gene is TRBD1 (6 bases). Germline V gene sequence: CDR1 SGHVS, CDR2 FQNEAQ. This CDR3 has 13 residues. Trimming left V 1 base short and J 8 bases short, with 8 bases between. The DNA of the CDR3 is TGTGCCAGCAGCTTAGGGACAGCCGAAAAACTGTTTTTT. This codes for CASSLGTAEKLFF.

This rearrangement joins TRBV7-2 to TRBJ2-2; D perhaps matches TRBD1 (5 bases). Trimming took off 3 bases at V and 1 base at J, with 6 bases between the two ends. The germline CDR1 and CDR2 sequences are SGHTA and FQGNSA. CDR3 length equals 14 residues. CDR3 amino acids: CASSFDRNTGELFF. The CDR3 DNA sequence: TGTGCCAGCAGCTTTGACAGGAACACCGGGGAGCTGTTTTTT.

This chain's CDR3 is CARGKGENQPQHF. The DNA for the CDR3 is TGTGCCAGGGGGAAGGGGGAAAATCAGCCCCAGCATTTT. The V call is TRBV9, the J call TRBJ1-5; a weak D match, TRBD1 (6 bases). Germline CDR1 is SGDLS and CDR2 is YYNGEE. V lost 8 bases and J 4 bases, leaving 13 bases between the germline ends. The CDR3 loop spans 13 amino acids.

The chain recombines TRBV27 with TRBJ2-3; D ambiguous. The CDR3 sequence is 15 residues long. CDR1 is MNHEY, CDR2 SMNVEV, per germline (reference sequence). V was clipped by 2 bases and J by 0 bases, with 9 bases between them. CDR3 sequence reads: CASSLIHPSTDTQYF. CDR3 DNA: TGTGCCAGCAGTTTAATACACCCTAGCACAGATACGCAGTATTTT.